Here is one T cell receptor (beta chain) with its context. Its antigen is undetermined. Given a much more abundant clone one base away, this may be a read error. The record originates from a study of Graves' ophthalmopathy and Graves' hyperthyroidism. Amplification of the TCR beta CDR3 regions used RNA transcripts (as template). First-round RT-PCR with HTBI primers preceded a second-round multiplex PCR. TCRdb reprocessed the multiplex PCR reads with MiXCR, giving one entry per CDR3 protein. The sample consists of more than 550,000 distinct CDR3 sequences, over 40% of them appearing once. Points from the study as a whole: As the model predicted ophthalmopathy progression, it achieved a sensitivity of roughly 69% and a specificity of approximately 72%. The majority of expanded thyroid clonotypes above 0.001 frequency also occurred in blood.

The TCR sequence derives from an adult man with Graves' ophthalmopathy. The specimen sequenced was peripheral blood.

CDR3 in DNA: TGCACCAGCAGCCGACTCACAGGGAACGCGTACGAGCAGTACTTC. Amino acids: CTSSRLTGNAYEQYF. The chain recombines TRBV25-1 with TRBJ2-7; a possible D gene is TRBD1 (6 bases). CDR1 and CDR2 (germline): MGHDK, SYGVNS. The CDR3 has 15 amino acids.